The TCR beta chain under discussion was sequenced for a study of cytomegalovirus exposure and HLA in healthy donors (dated by TCRdb to 2017 to 2019). Turning to the overall study: An earlier analysis of roughly 500 of the donors reported about 250 Gb of sequence data and 117 million unique TCR beta sequences from 190 million or so T cells. An early release covering about 600 HLA-typed donors comprised 250 to 350 gigabases of sequencing data and tens of millions of unique TCR sequences. Of the approximately 400 genotyped donors, 65% to 90% fell in the genetic ancestry cluster associated with self-reported Caucasian donors. The study was designed to test whether signatures of past pathogen exposure could be identified by cataloging public T cell receptors. Using immunosequencing, the study profiled T cell repertoires from roughly 650 subjects and related those repertoires to cytomegalovirus serostatus. In addition to the first cohort of 500 to 850 subjects, a separate validation cohort of 120 different subjects was used. To predict cytomegalovirus infection status, the study brought together high-throughput TCR immunosequencing, statistical association of individual TCRs with disease status, and machine learning. A later analysis re-examined previously published TCR beta repertoires from about 670 donors and added high-resolution HLA genotyping to investigate patterns of TCR occurrence. Rather than using new phenotypic data, the later analysis identified candidate immune exposures from TCR beta sequences and from how often those sequences occurred across donors. In an earlier analysis of more than 550 of the donors, high-throughput TCR beta sequencing was used to judge whether each TCR beta V gene segment behaved as functional or pseudogenic. Alongside the repertoire data, information on donor age, sex, ethnicity and CMV serostatus was compiled. Genome-wide SNP genotypes for about 65% of the roughly 670 donors were used in a later genetic analysis, which treated that subset as a discovery cohort. All discovery cohort repertoires had been generated using a single sequencing platform. HLA typing included class I and class II loci at four-digit resolution. The number of typed donors differed by locus: 629-630 for A, B, C, DRB1 and DQB1; 522 for DQA1; 600 to 610 for DPA1; and some 470 for DPB1. Because of strong linkage in the cohort, five DR-DQ haplotypes were treated as single units for association and clustering. Across around 400 genotyped donors of the cohort, an average of about 240,000 unique TCR beta nucleotide sequences per donor were sequenced, and roughly a sixth of those sequences were non-productive.

The germline V gene supplies CDR1 MNHEY and CDR2 SVGAGI. V lost 4 bases and J lost 6 bases, and the count of bases not matched to a germline gene is 9. Including cysteine and phenylalanine, the CDR3 has 14 amino acids. Only CDR3 DNA is held: 42 bases, read in frame from base 1. The method was the immunoSEQ multiplex PCR assay. The multiplex PCR relied on a mix of 60 forward primers for TCR Vbeta segments and 13 reverse primers for TCR Jbeta segments. Amplification of the CDR3 region of rearranged TCR beta genes was performed with a multiplex PCR assay on genomic DNA. Amplified TCR beta libraries were sequenced as 87-base-pair reads on the Illumina HiSeq System. On the study's bioinformatics: A later analysis counted approximately 74 million unique TCR beta chains across the 700 or so repertoires, and 9 million to 14 million of these chains were shared by at least two donors. A nearest-neighbor algorithm error-corrected the raw reads and collapsed the reads into unique sequences, merging closely related sequences to remove PCR and sequencing errors. CDR3 sequences were aligned to IMGT reference sequences to assign V, D and J gene segments. Each retained sequence needed at least a six-nucleotide match to both a V gene segment and a J gene segment. A rearrangement was called productive if the CDR3 had no stop codons and remained in frame with V and J, and every other rearrangement was called non-productive. CDR3 was defined by IMGT convention, running from the second conserved V-encoded cysteine to the conserved J-encoded phenylalanine. The earlier analysis of fewer than 700 of the donors excluded sequences that lacked an unambiguous match to a single V gene segment. In an earlier analysis of 587 of the donors, V segments were called functional above 56.7% productive rearrangements and were called segregating when the between-donor standard deviation exceeded 5%. A statistical classification framework was built to diagnose cytomegalovirus status from the catalog of TCR beta chain sequences. In a later analysis, V and J genes were assigned by comparing TCR nucleotide sequences against IMGT/GENE-DB human TR gene sequences. A later analysis assigned CDR3 sequences and most-parsimonious VDJ recombination scenarios with the TCRdist pipeline. A later analysis defined each TCR beta chain by its CDR3 amino acid sequence plus V-gene family, and excluded reads lacking a unique V-gene family. A later analysis removed several hundred highly shared, low-generation-probability nucleotide sequences to deal with suspected cross-contamination and a sequencing artifact. In a later analysis, a clonal expansion index was calculated for each public chain from normalized within-repertoire ranks of inferred template counts. Generation probabilities in a later analysis came from a VDJ recombination model fitted to out-of-frame rearrangements, and those results were checked against IGoR. In a later analysis, TCR-TCR, TCR-HLA and TCR-CMV co-occurrence was scored with hypergeometric tests, and a repertoire-size bias correction was applied to TCR pairs. A later analysis estimated false discovery rates by permuting HLA or CMV assignments 20 times. A later analysis grouped co-occurring TCRs with DBSCAN, adding TCRdist sequence similarity when clustering within HLA-allele-positive subsets. For co-occurrence clustering, repertoires with fewer than 30,000 or more than 120,000 public chains were excluded, along with a handful of repertoires with anomalous nucleotide sharing. In its TCRdb copy, this immuneACCESS table keeps in-frame sequences only and misses some clones. Where compared with another copy, unresolved V genes explain less than half of these, and the others have no known cause. The V and J calls and the clone size are those of that table, but D and trimming were determined from the DNA. The sample data list 150,000 or so clones, and 76% of these were observed just once. Together, the top ten hold around 3% of the sample.

In total, 630 or so healthy bone marrow donors made up the cohort. At the time of sampling, all cohort members were nominally healthy, though unrecorded immune exposures were likely present. The donor tested CMV seronegative, placing the donor among the 300 to 450 seronegative members of the cohort. Each donor provided a peripheral blood sample, and peripheral blood mononuclear cells were used for TCR beta sequencing. Genomic DNA extraction from the blood cell samples was performed with the Qiagen DNeasy Blood Extraction Kit. About this clone: Its antigen remains unidentified. Base qualities were left out, and no much larger clone turns up one base away.

The paper as a whole reports these results and caveats: According to the authors, the approach could potentially be generalized to other disease states and immunological phenotypes. The study listed approximately 150 TCR beta chains as associated with cytomegalovirus. An earlier analysis of roughly 570 of the donors showed that most TCR beta V segments appeared in productive rearrangements either about 90% or about 30% of the time, which broadly matched IMGT annotations. Strong co-occurrence of HLA alleles, especially DR and DQ, made assigning TCR associations to individual alleles difficult. At a false discovery rate of 0.05, a later analysis linked roughly 17,000 TCR beta sequences to specific HLA alleles. Correlated functional status among segregating V segments might be attributable to linkage disequilibrium, but an unknown experimental factor could not be ruled out. In both the original and validation cohorts, the classifier was reported to diagnose cytomegalovirus status with high specificity and sensitivity. According to a later analysis, parvovirus B19, influenza, CMV and Epstein-Barr virus appeared linked to several top co-occurrence clusters. Compared with the roughly 670-donor mean, donors in an Asian-associated ancestry cluster had fewer N-insertions in productive TCRs, according to a later genetic analysis. In a later analysis, HLA-associated TCR beta chains were found to be more clonally expanded and to have lower generation probabilities than equally common non-associated chains. According to a later analysis, TCR association rates differed among HLA loci, with DRB1 alleles showing the most associated TCRs and HLA-C alleles showing the fewest. Only TCR beta chains were sequenced in this cohort, and the absence of alpha or paired-chain data limited detectable features. According to a later analysis, most CMV-associated TCR beta chains appeared to be HLA-restricted, and the HLA associations seemed to be driven largely by CMV exposure. Because counts were too low, seventeen rarely observed V segments, including chromosome 9 orphons, were excluded from the earlier analysis of 587 of the donors. For the cohort, immune exposure information was limited to CMV serostatus. Most TCR sequences were observed very rarely across donors, whereas some public TCRs were present in many individuals. Because the 87-base-pair reads could not distinguish some IMGT-functional V segments, including TRBV6-2 and TRBV6-3, those segments were excluded. Roughly uniform sequencing depth across donors was assumed in presence/absence analyses, although this assumption may not hold. An association between a missense DCLRE1C variant and V-gene and J-gene trimming of TCR beta chains was found in a later genetic analysis and replicated in an independent cohort. Because HLA typing was missing for some donors at each locus, association tests included only the typed subset. A further reported finding was that TCR beta sequences accurately predicted the HLA-A and HLA-B alleles for most subjects in the first cohort. A few of the identified cytomegalovirus-associated TCR beta chains were confirmed in vitro to be specific for cytomegalovirus antigens. A cluster of highly shared sequence variants was judged likely to represent a technical artifact of the sequencing pipeline.

Here the chain combines TRBV6-5 and TRBJ2-7, with 7 bases aligning to TRBD1. The origin of this receptor is a male donor in good health and CMV-seronegative. Sequencing input: PBMCs. The nucleotide sequence reads as follows: TGTGCCAGCAGTTCATTCTCACAGGGGAGCGAGCAGTACTTC. This codes for CASSSFSQGSEQYF.